Presented here are 7 T cell receptor beta chains from one specimen sequenced in a study of T-cell memory formation after mild COVID-19. TCRdb re-called the 5' RACE reads with MiXCR, one entry per CDR3 protein. The sample has approximately 340,000 distinct CDR3 sequences; about a sixth are singletons. The sample comprised PBMCs or a T cell subset sorted from them (not recorded which). The receptors come from a man aged 18-30 years who had mild COVID-19 (a few samples of this study predate the infection). Cell type and time point are not known.

This clonotype was seen repeatedly, ten times or more. J is TRBJ1-5 and V is TRBV20-1, with D unresolved. With 3 bases removed from V and 1 base from J, the gap between germline ends came to 4 bases. The CDR3 loop spans 12 amino acids. The germline V gene encodes CDR1 DFQATT and CDR2 SNEGSKA (reference sequence). The CDR3 here is CSARESNQPQHF. The CDR3 DNA sequence: TGCAGTGCTAGGGAGAGCAATCAGCCCCAGCATTTT.

This clonotype occurred many times. In DNA form, the CDR3 reads TGTGCCAGCAGCCCGACTTCCAGCTCCTACAATGAGCAGTTCTTC. This translates into CASSPTSSSYNEQFF. The chain couples TRBV5-4 to TRBJ2-1, with D unclear. V dropped 4 bases and J dropped 0 bases, with 11 bases sitting between them. Germline values: CDR1 SGHNT, CDR2 YYREEE (reference sequence). The CDR3 has 15 amino acids.

The V gene is TRBV20-1, the J gene TRBJ2-2; perhaps D is TRBD1 or TRBD2 (5 bases each). The germline CDR1 and CDR2 sequences are DFQATT and SNEGSKA (reference sequence). V was clipped by 4 bases and J by 6 bases, with 18 bases between them. CDR3 size: 15 residues. Written as DNA, the CDR3 is TGCAGTGCTATGTACACAGGAGGACGTCCCGGGGAGCTGTTTTTT. It encodes CSAMYTGGRPGELFF.

The chain is built from TRBV6-2 or TRBV6-3 and TRBJ2-2, with 8 bases lining up with TRBD1. The CDR3 consists of 14 residues. CDR1 is MNHEY and CDR2 is SVGEGT in the germline V gene. The junction had 7 bases not matched to a gene; V was cut back by 6 bases and J by 7 bases. CDR3 amino acids: CASRKDRAGGELFF. The CDR3 DNA reads TGTGCCAGCAGAAAGGACAGGGCGGGCGGGGAGCTGTTTTTT.

There are a few counts of this clonotype. The V gene is TRBV18, the J gene TRBJ1-1, with D tentatively TRBD1 (6 bases). V lost 3 bases and J lost 4, with 21 bases in between. The germline V gene has CDR1 KGHSH and CDR2 LQKENI. The CDR3 sequence is 17 residues long. CDR3 residues: CASSPRPGGMEVTEAFF. CDR3 nucleotide sequence: TGTGCCAGCTCACCTCGCCCTGGGGGCATGGAGGTCACTGAAGCTTTCTTT.

The chain joins TRBV30 to TRBJ2-1; 14 nucleotides match TRBD2. Germline V gene lookup returns CDR1 GTSNPN and CDR2 SVGIG (reference sequence). The trim removed 6 bases at V and 9 bases at J, leaving 7 bases unmatched. This CDR3 is 14 amino acids long. The CDR3 here is CACGLAGGTGEQFF. The CDR3 DNA follows: TGTGCCTGTGGACTAGCGGGGGGTACCGGTGAGCAGTTCTTC.

This clonotype was seen at least ten times. V is TRBV7-3 and J is TRBJ1-1; 12 bases are shared with TRBD1. Germline V gene lookup returns CDR1 SGHTA and CDR2 FQGTGA. CDR3 length: 17 amino acids. The junction had 5 bases not matched to a gene; V was cut back by 0 bases and J by 3 bases. The CDR3 sequence: CASSLTGQGALDTEAFF. CDR3 nucleotides: TGTGCCAGCAGCTTAACGGGACAGGGGGCGCTGGACACTGAAGCTTTCTTT.